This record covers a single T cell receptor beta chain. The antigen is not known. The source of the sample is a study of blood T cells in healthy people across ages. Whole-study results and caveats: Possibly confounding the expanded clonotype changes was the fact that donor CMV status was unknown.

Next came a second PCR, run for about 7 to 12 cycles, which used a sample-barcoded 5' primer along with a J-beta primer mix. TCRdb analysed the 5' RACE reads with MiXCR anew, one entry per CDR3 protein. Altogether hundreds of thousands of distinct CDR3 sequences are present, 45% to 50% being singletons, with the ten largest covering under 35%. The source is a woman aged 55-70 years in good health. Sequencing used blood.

Written as DNA, the CDR3 is TGCAGCGTTGAAAGCTTACCCGGTGCGGGTCTAGCCAAAAACATTCAGTACTTC. As protein: CSVESLPGAGLAKNIQYF. This chain links TRBV29-1 with TRBJ2-4; weak D call: TRBD2 (5 bases). This CDR3 contains 18 residues. CDR1 is SQVTM and CDR2 is ANQGSEA in the germline V gene. The germline V and J ends were trimmed by 2 bases and 0 bases, with 20 bases remaining between them.